The entry below gives a single TCR beta chain sequence along with its context. The ends were cut back, 5 bases at V and 1 base at J, with 17 bases in the middle. There are 16 residues in the CDR3. Per the germline V gene, CDR1 is LNHNV and CDR2 is YYDKDF (reference sequence). Using immunoSEQ multiplex PCR, the repertoire was profiled, and TCRdb retains in-frame clones only, with some absent. There are over a million clones in the sample; approximately 97% occur only once, and approximately 1.2% lies in the top ten. The sample belongs to a study of shared clonotypes between healthy human individuals. The chain links TRBV15 to TRBJ2-5; D possibly uses TRBD1 or TRBD2 (5 bases each). This clonotype originated in a man younger than 45 in good health. Sequenced sample: naive CD4+ T cells sorted from blood. Sample subset: CD45RA+ positively selected. The CDR3 DNA reads as TGTGCCACCAGCGCCGGGGCGTGGGAGTCCCAAGAGACCCAGTACTTC. This gives the protein CATSAGAWESQETQYF.